These 30 T cell receptor beta chains share one sample of origin, sequenced in a study of T cells after yellow fever vaccination. TCRdb independently ran MiXCR on the 5' RACE reads; one entry per CDR3 protein. The sample lists 400,000 or so distinct CDR3 sequences, 18% occurring once. The sequences come from PBMCs, collected before the yellow fever booster vaccination. The receptors originated from a man younger than 35 who received the YFV17D yellow fever vaccine.

This clonotype was seen only a few times. The chain employs TRBV2 and TRBJ1-4; D is uncertain. The CDR3 spans 17 residues. Trimming took 6 bases from V and 0 from J, leaving 17 bases between them. The germline gives CDR1 SNHLY, CDR2 FYNNEI. As DNA, the CDR3 is TGTGCCAGCAGCCAAACGGAGAGGGAGACAACTAATGAAAAACTGTTTTTT. Its protein is CASSQTERETTNEKLFF.

In its sample, this clonotype was seen a few times. This rearrangement joins TRBV6-2 or TRBV6-3 to TRBJ1-5; no clear D. Per the germline V gene, CDR1 is MNHEY and CDR2 is SVGEGT. The CDR3 extends over 12 amino acids. Trimming shortened V by 6 bases and J by 8 bases, and 11 bases separated the two germline ends. The CDR3 protein is CASSLLHEPQHF. The CDR3 nucleotides read TGTGCCAGCAGCCTTCTCCATGAGCCCCAGCATTTT.

This clonotype was counted ten times or more. This rearrangement joins TRBV11-2 to TRBJ2-7, with a weak D call TRBD1 (6 bases). The CDR3 is 15 amino acids. Trimming took off 3 bases at V and 3 bases at J, with 15 bases between the two ends. Germline CDR1 reads SGHAT; CDR2 reads FQNNGV. CDR3 sequence (DNA): TGTGCCAGCAGCTTCTACCGTGGGGGCGACTACGAGCAGTACTTC. Its protein product is CASSFYRGGDYEQYF.

The V gene is TRBV15, the J gene TRBJ1-2, with D perhaps matching TRBD1 (5 bases). CDR1 and CDR2 (germline): LNHNV, YYDKDF (reference sequence). The V end was cut by 0 bases, the J end by 7 bases, with 15 bases between. CDR3 length: 15 amino acids. The chain's CDR3 is CATSRDLTGWSGYTF. CDR3 bases: TGTGCCACCAGCAGAGATTTAACAGGATGGAGTGGCTACACCTTC.

This chain joins TRBV25-1 and TRBJ1-2; 11 bases fit TRBD1. The CDR3 is 14 amino acids. V lost 9 bases and J lost 4; bases outside the gene matches: 7. Germline V gene data show CDR1 as MGHDK and CDR2 as SYGVNS. The CDR3 coding sequence is TGTGCCAGTGATCCGGGGACAGGGGGCTATGGCTACACCTTC. Residues: CASDPGTGGYGYTF.

This clonotype appeared a few times. CDR3 region: CASRASGIGSPLHF. DNA for the CDR3: TGTGCCAGTAGGGCCAGTGGGATTGGATCACCCCTCCACTTT. This rearrangement joins TRBV19 to TRBJ1-6; no firm D call. In germline, CDR1 is LNHDA, CDR2 SQIVND (reference sequence). V lost 6 bases and J lost 10, with 16 bases in between. The CDR3 has 14 residues.

The gene calls are TRBV7-7 and TRBJ2-2; a possible D gene is TRBD2 (6 bases). CDR1 SSHAT and CDR2 FNYEAQ come from the germline V gene (reference sequence). Trimming removed 1 base from V and 6 bases from J, with 21 bases in between. The CDR3 is 18 amino acids. CDR3 bases: TGTGCCAGCAGCTTAGGCCCCGGGGGTCGTCGGTTTCCCGGGGAGCTGTTTTTT. It yields the protein CASSLGPGGRRFPGELFF.

This clonotype came up a few times. The chain combines TRBV6-5 with TRBJ2-2; D is uncertain. Germline-derived CDR1 and CDR2 are MNHEY and SVGAGI. V dropped 4 bases and J dropped 5 bases, with 8 bases sitting between them. The CDR3 covers 13 residues. The CDR3 DNA follows: TGTGCCAGCAGTTCCTCCGGTACCGGGGAGCTGTTTTTT. Its protein is CASSSSGTGELFF.

This clonotype was counted between two and nine times. V is TRBV4-1 and J is TRBJ2-1, with 9 nucleotides matching TRBD1. Per germline, CDR1 MGHRA and CDR2 YSYEKL. V lost 4 bases and J lost 12; bases outside the gene matches: 7. The CDR3 length is 13 residues. The CDR3 here is CASSPFTGGGQFF. DNA for the CDR3: TGCGCCAGCAGCCCTTTTACAGGGGGCGGGCAGTTCTTC.

The rearrangement joins TRBV27 to TRBJ1-2; D remains unclear. Trimming removed 5 bases from V and 6 bases from J, with 10 bases in between. CDR1 and CDR2 (germline): MNHEY, SMNVEV (reference sequence). This CDR3 contains 12 residues. CDR3 loop: CASSGGGDGYTF. CDR3 DNA sequence: TGTGCCAGCAGTGGAGGTGGGGATGGCTACACCTTC.

This clonotype was seen only a few times. The chain links TRBV20-1 to TRBJ1-1; D not resolved. From germline, CDR1 is DFQATT and CDR2 SNEGSKA (reference sequence). CDR3 length equals 13 residues. Trimming cost V 1 base and J 1 base, with 7 bases left between them. The CDR3 DNA reads as TGCAGTGCTAGAGGGGCGGAGAACACTGAAGCTTTCTTT. Translating gives CSARGAENTEAFF.

The V and J genes are TRBV19 and TRBJ1-1, with unresolved D. Germline V gene sequence: CDR1 LNHDA, CDR2 SQIVND (reference sequence). V was shortened by 3 bases and J by 1 base, with 12 bases between the two germline ends. The CDR3 is made up of 15 amino acids. The chain's CDR3 is CASSIGFQPNTEAFF. CDR3 nucleotide sequence: TGTGCCAGTAGTATTGGGTTCCAGCCGAACACTGAAGCTTTCTTT.

This sequence joins TRBV4-1 and TRBJ2-4; D is uncertain. The CDR3 extends over 15 amino acids. Germline V gene sequence: CDR1 MGHRA, CDR2 YSYEKL. V lost 2 bases and J lost 0, with 8 bases in between. In DNA form, the CDR3 reads TGCGCCAGCAGCCAACGCCAGTTAGCCAAAAACATTCAGTACTTC. It codes for CASSQRQLAKNIQYF.

The chain uses TRBV20-1 and TRBJ2-2; 12 bases are shared with TRBD2. The CDR3 covers 16 residues. V trimming: 3 bases; J trimming: 4 bases; junction bases outside the gene matches: 6. Germline V gives CDR1 DFQATT, CDR2 SNEGSKA (reference sequence). The CDR3 protein is CSARAGTSGSTGELFF. The CDR3 nucleotides read TGCAGTGCTAGGGCCGGGACTAGCGGGTCCACCGGGGAGCTGTTTTTT.

This clonotype was found many times. This chain uses TRBV12-3 or TRBV12-4 with TRBJ1-2; D unresolved. This CDR3 region has 11 residues. The V and J ends lost 5 bases and 3 bases respectively, with 4 bases between them. The CDR3 DNA reads TGTGCCAGCAGTAGGGACTATGGCTACACCTTC. This encodes CASSRDYGYTF.

This clonotype was seen more than once but under ten times. The chain uses TRBV7-9 and TRBJ2-2; 7 nucleotides match TRBD1. The V gene end was trimmed by 5 bases and the J gene end by 9 bases; junction bases not matched to a gene: 15. The CDR3 contains 16 residues. Germline CDR1 reads SEHNR; CDR2 reads FQNEAQ (reference sequence). DNA of the CDR3: TGTGCCAGCAGCCCCTCCCGGACAGGATTAGAAAGGGAGCTGTTTTTT. The encoded protein is CASSPSRTGLERELFF.

The chain has TRBV20-1 and TRBJ2-1; D unresolved. Germline values: CDR1 DFQATT, CDR2 SNEGSKA (reference sequence). Trimming pared 0 bases from V and 5 bases from J, leaving 8 bases between. This CDR3 spans 13 amino acids. CDR3 loop: CSARDLDNNEQFF. The CDR3, as DNA: TGCAGTGCTAGAGATCTCGACAACAATGAGCAGTTCTTC.

This clonotype occurred a few times. The V call is TRBV24-1, the J call TRBJ2-7; 7 bases are a match to TRBD1. The ends lost 5 bases at V and 2 bases at J; junction bases unmatched: 8. Germline V gene data show CDR1 as KGHDR and CDR2 as SFDVKD. There are 15 residues in the CDR3. The CDR3 is CATSAKGQRAYEQYF. The CDR3 DNA follows: TGTGCCACCAGTGCGAAGGGACAGAGGGCCTACGAGCAGTACTTC.

This clonotype was seen only a few times. This rearrangement joins TRBV4-3 to TRBJ2-5; the D gene is possibly TRBD1 (5 bases). CDR3 length equals 14 residues. Trimming cost V 4 bases and J 7 bases, with 16 bases left between them. Germline values: CDR1 LGHNA, CDR2 YSLEER. The CDR3 coding sequence is TGCGCCAGCAGCCCAACGACAGATTTGGGGACCCAGTACTTC. Protein sequence: CASSPTTDLGTQYF.

The CDR3 is CASSLEGGEVGELFF. CDR3 DNA sequence: TGTGCCAGCAGCTTAGAAGGGGGCGAGGTCGGGGAGCTGTTTTTT. The chain carries TRBV11-2 and TRBJ2-2; 7 bases match TRBD1. Germline CDR1 SGHAT, CDR2 FQNNGV. Trimming cost V 0 bases and J 7 bases; bases outside gene matches: 5. The CDR3 is 15 residues long.

At least ten counts were recorded for this clonotype. V and J are TRBV4-1 and TRBJ1-6; tentative D call: TRBD1 (6 bases). Looked up from germline, CDR1 is MGHRA and CDR2 is YSYEKL. Trimming pared 0 bases from V and 6 bases from J, leaving 30 bases between. The CDR3 runs 22 residues. CDR3 loop: CASSQEGSWQGRSNEINSPLHF. The CDR3 coding sequence is TGCGCCAGCAGCCAAGAAGGGAGTTGGCAGGGGAGATCTAATGAAATTAATTCACCCCTCCACTTT.

The chain joins TRBV20-1 to TRBJ1-6; tentatively, D is TRBD1 (5 bases). The V gene lost 1 base and the J gene lost 1 base, with 8 bases spanning the gap. The CDR3 is 15 residues long. The germline V gene encodes CDR1 DFQATT and CDR2 SNEGSKA (reference sequence). CDR3 in amino acids: CSARAGWSYNSPLHF. The CDR3 DNA is TGCAGTGCTAGAGCAGGGTGGTCCTATAATTCACCCCTCCACTTT.

V gene TRBV20-1 combines with J gene TRBJ2-7, with 7 bases that match TRBD2. The CDR3 runs to 14 residues. The germline CDR1 and CDR2 sequences are DFQATT and SNEGSKA (reference sequence). The V and J ends lost 0 bases and 1 base, in that order; junction bases with no gene match: 3. CDR3 in DNA: TGCAGTGCTAGAGATCCGGGGGGATCCTACGAGCAGTACGTC. It is translated as CSARDPGGSYEQYV.

The chain has TRBV25-1 and TRBJ1-2; 10 nucleotides align to TRBD1. The CDR3 runs to 15 residues. Trimming removed 5 bases from V and 4 bases from J; junction bases left unmatched: 7. Germline CDR1 reads MGHDK; CDR2 reads SYGVNS. DNA of the CDR3: TGTGCCAGCAGTCCGGGACAGGGGTTCGGCTATGGCTACACCTTC. Translation gives CASSPGQGFGYGYTF.

The chain employs TRBV5-8 and TRBJ1-5; no clear D gene. The V gene lost 1 base and the J gene lost 4 bases, with 12 bases spanning the gap. The length of the CDR3 is 15 residues. Germline-derived CDR1 and CDR2 are SGHTS and YDEGEE. This CDR3 reads CASSLLHSGNQPQHF. CDR3 DNA: TGTGCCAGCAGCTTGTTACACAGTGGAAATCAGCCCCAGCATTTT.

This clonotype was observed at least ten times. The chain couples TRBV6-1 to TRBJ2-6; D remains unclear. Germline CDR1 and CDR2: MNHNS and SASEGT. The CDR3 loop spans 15 amino acids. V was cut by 2 bases and J by 2 bases, with 7 bases left in between. The CDR3 is CASSEQATGANVLTF. CDR3 in DNA: TGTGCCAGCAGTGAACAGGCCACTGGGGCCAACGTCCTGACTTTC.

The rearrangement uses TRBV6-5 and TRBJ1-6; D may be TRBD1 (6 bases). The germline V gene has CDR1 MNHEY and CDR2 SVGAGI. With 6 bases removed from V and 8 bases from J, the gap between germline ends came to 14 bases. The CDR3 length is 14 residues. CDR3 loop: CASRPVRGDSPLHF. CDR3 nucleotide sequence: TGTGCCAGCAGGCCTGTCAGGGGAGATTCACCCCTCCACTTT.

Concerning this clonotype: At one end the junction does not follow the germline gene, possibly because of a read error. This chain uses TRBV20-1 with TRBJ1-2; a weak D match, TRBD1 (5 bases). Germline V lookup: CDR1 DFQATT, CDR2 SNEGSKA (reference sequence). The CDR3 totals 16 residues. In DNA form, the CDR3 reads TGCAGTGCTGGAGACAGTCCTAGGGCACTAAACTATGGCTACACCTTC. This sequence encodes CSAGDSPRALNYGYTF.

The chain couples TRBV10-3 to TRBJ2-5; TRBD2 aligns across 10 bases. Trimming at V came to 10 bases and at J to 5 bases, leaving 13 bases not matched to a gene. CDR1 and CDR2 (germline): ENHRY, SYGVKD. This CDR3 has 15 amino acids. The CDR3 DNA is TGTGCCACCAAGGCCCGGACTAGCGGACGTGAGACCCAGTACTTC. It encodes CATKARTSGRETQYF.

The chain employs TRBV4-1 and TRBJ2-7; D call uncertain. The germline gives CDR1 MGHRA, CDR2 YSYEKL. The CDR3 extends over 13 amino acids. The V end was cut by 3 bases, the J end by 3 bases, with 9 bases between. The CDR3 loop is CASSQYLGYEQYF. In nucleotides, the CDR3 is TGCGCCAGCAGCCAGTACCTCGGCTACGAGCAGTACTTC.